The clone carrying this T cell receptor (beta chain) was picked up many times. Its antigen remains unidentified. This sample stems from a study of T cells in Graves' hyperthyroidism and ophthalmopathy. CDR3 size: 14 residues. The germline V and J ends were trimmed by 0 bases and 4 bases, with 6 bases remaining between them. CDR1 is SGHTA and CDR2 is FQGTGA in the germline V gene. Study-wide points: Most thyroid clonotypes with frequency above 0.001 were detected in blood. Ophthalmopathy was identified by the model a median 6.5 months ahead of onset.

The PBMCs were taken from approximately 9 ml of fresh peripheral blood. Researchers took RNA transcripts and amplified the TCR beta CDR3 regions from them. With the HTBI primer set, the TCR CDR3 went through a first round of RT-PCR. TCRdb re-analysed the multiplex PCR reads in MiXCR, keeping a single row per CDR3 protein. Found here are approximately 600,000 distinct CDR3 sequences, 14% to 15% of them singletons; the top ten hold around 4.5%. The clonotype was recovered from a woman in her 40s with Graves' ophthalmopathy. The sequenced sample was blood. This chain uses TRBV7-3 with TRBJ2-2; no clear D. The chain's CDR3 is CASSLTLGTGELFF. Here the CDR3 DNA reads TGTGCCAGCAGCTTAACACTGGGCACCGGGGAGCTGTTTTTT.